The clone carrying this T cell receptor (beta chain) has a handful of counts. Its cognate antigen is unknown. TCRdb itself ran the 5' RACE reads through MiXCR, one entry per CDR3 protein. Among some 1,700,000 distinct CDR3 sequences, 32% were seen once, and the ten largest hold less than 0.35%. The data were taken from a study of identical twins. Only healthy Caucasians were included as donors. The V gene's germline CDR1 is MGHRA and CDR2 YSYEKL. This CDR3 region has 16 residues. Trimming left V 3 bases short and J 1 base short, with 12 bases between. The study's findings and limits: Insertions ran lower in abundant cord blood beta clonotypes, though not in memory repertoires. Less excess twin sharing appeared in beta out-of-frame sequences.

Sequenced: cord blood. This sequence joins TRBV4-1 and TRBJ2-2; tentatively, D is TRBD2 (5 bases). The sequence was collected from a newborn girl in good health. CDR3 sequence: CASSHVFEGNTGELFF. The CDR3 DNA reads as TGCGCCAGCAGCCATGTGTTTGAGGGGAACACCGGGGAGCTGTTTTTT.